This T cell receptor (beta chain) is drawn from a study of cytomegalovirus exposure and HLA in healthy donors. As for the study in general: About 82 million unique TCRs from HLA-typed donors were held in an early release of data. Findings and limits, study-wide: Among CMV-associated TCR beta chains, most appeared HLA-restricted in a later analysis. Later on, a genetic analysis was performed. It linked a missense variant in DCLRE1C with V- and J-gene trimming of TCR beta.

The study sampled nominally healthy donors, though unrecorded immune exposures were likely. With regard to this clone: What it binds is not known.

13 Jbeta primers and 60 Vbeta primers were used for the PCR. Sequencing used immunoSEQ multiplex PCR; TCRdb keeps in-frame clones, though not all of them. This table has 180,000 or so clones, roughly 80% appearing once. This CDR3 region has 13 residues. V dropped 4 bases and J dropped 0 bases, with 6 bases sitting between them. The germline V gene has CDR1 SGDLS and CDR2 YYNGEE. Input material: PBMCs. The chain carries TRBV9 and TRBJ2-3; unclear D gene. The sequence came from a middle-aged woman in good health and CMV-seropositive. As DNA, the CDR3 is TGTGCCAGCAGCCGCAGTAGCACAGATACGCAGTATTTT. It encodes CASSRSSTDTQYF.